Below, one TCR beta chain is given with its context. This clone was recorded many times. This clone's antigen is unknown. No qualities accompany the bases; no much larger clone lies one base away. CDR3 length: 12 amino acids, cysteine to phenylalanine. Only CDR3 DNA remains: 36 bases, in frame from the first base. Based on the germline V gene, the CDR1 and CDR2 sequences are MGHDK and SYGVNS. The germline ends are 12 bases apart after V is trimmed by 6 bases and J by 7 bases. The method was PCR. Sequencing instrument: Illumina HiSeq 4000. High-throughput sequencing was used to profile the CDR3 region of the TCR beta-chain in every patient. Per the authors' processing: Drawing on CDR3 differences between clinicopathological groups, the researchers built a classifier meant to tell apart patients with distant-metastatic papillary thyroid cancer. The Shannon index was used to assess repertoire diversity, and the Morisita-Horn index was used to assess tumor-blood repertoire similarity. The public reads were reanalyzed by TCRdb: fastp trimming at Q25, MiXCR alignment, in-frame beta chains only. It is TCRdb's table, rather than the study itself, that gives the V and J calls and clone size. This sample lists roughly 63,000 clones; about 17% were detected once. Together, the top ten hold about 8.4% of the sample.

No patient had received any treatment before thyroid surgery. The study retrospectively analysed patient clinical samples collected from the early 2010s to the late 2010s using T-cell receptor beta sequencing. This entry is derived from a study of metastatic and nonmetastatic thyroid tumors (dated by TCRdb to 2018 to 2021). Study-level background: Repertoires from peripheral blood and from tumor or nodule tissue samples of malignant and benign thyroid patients were compared.

Here is what the overall study found, with its caveats: TCR beta diversity was reported as significantly higher in malignant tumors than in benign nodules, in both blood and tumor samples.

This chain joins TRBV25-1 to TRBJ1-1; a tentative D call is TRBD1 (6 bases match). Source material: blood. The origin of this receptor is a male donor with papillary thyroid cancer or a benign thyroid nodule (not recorded which). Some clones in this sample may be carry-over from other donors' samples. The DNA sequence follows: TGTGCCAGCAGCCAAGGACAGCTTGAAGCTTTCTTT. Translation gives CASSQGQLEAFF.